This TCR beta chain was documented in a study of human T cells and chemical hapten exposure. The wider study: Small differences in pooled library volume mainly drove the variation in TCR yields per sample. General study points: There were significantly more large CDR3 similarity clusters among expanded TCRs than among controls.

TCRdb recomputed calls from the RACE reads with MiXCR, one row per CDR3 protein. The table lists a few hundred thousand distinct CDR3 sequences, around 5.5% of them singletons, with less than 9% in the top ten. This clonotype has more than one count but fewer than ten. The antigen is unknown. Time point given: pre-sensitization, week 0. Treatment specified: therapeutic diphenylcyclopropenone sensitization with weekly scalp DPC. Looked up from germline, CDR1 is SGHAT and CDR2 is FQDESV (reference sequence). The length of the CDR3 is 15 residues. V gave up 3 bases and J gave up 2 bases, with 14 bases separating them.

The sample was whole blood, taken in connection with sensitization to the hapten diphenylcyclopropenone (DPC). The TCR comes from a woman aged 18-30 years with alopecia areata. Some clones in this sample may be carry-over from other donors' samples. V is TRBV11-1 and J is TRBJ2-7; D is uncertain. The CDR3 bases are TGTGCCAGCAGCTTCTACTCGGGCCCTACCTACGAGCAGTACTTC. Encoded protein: CASSFYSGPTYEQYF.